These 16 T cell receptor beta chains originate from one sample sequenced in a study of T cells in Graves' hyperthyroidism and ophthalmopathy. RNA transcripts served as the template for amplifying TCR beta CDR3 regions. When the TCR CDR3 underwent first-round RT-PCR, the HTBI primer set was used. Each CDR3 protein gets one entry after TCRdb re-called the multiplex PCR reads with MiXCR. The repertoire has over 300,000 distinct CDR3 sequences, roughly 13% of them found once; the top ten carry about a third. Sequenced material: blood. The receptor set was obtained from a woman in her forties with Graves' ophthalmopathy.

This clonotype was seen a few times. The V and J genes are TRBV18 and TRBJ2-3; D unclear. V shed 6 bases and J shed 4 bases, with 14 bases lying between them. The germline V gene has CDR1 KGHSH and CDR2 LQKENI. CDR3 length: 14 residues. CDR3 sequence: CASSPYPQADTQYF. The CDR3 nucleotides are TGTGCCAGCTCGCCGTACCCGCAGGCAGATACGCAGTATTTT.

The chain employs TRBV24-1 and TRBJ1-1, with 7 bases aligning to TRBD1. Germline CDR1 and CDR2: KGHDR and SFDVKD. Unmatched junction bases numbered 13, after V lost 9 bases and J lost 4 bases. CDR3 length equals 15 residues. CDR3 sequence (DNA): TGTGCCACCGCCGGTGCCGGGACAGCCTCCACTGAAGCTTTCTTT. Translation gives CATAGAGTASTEAFF.

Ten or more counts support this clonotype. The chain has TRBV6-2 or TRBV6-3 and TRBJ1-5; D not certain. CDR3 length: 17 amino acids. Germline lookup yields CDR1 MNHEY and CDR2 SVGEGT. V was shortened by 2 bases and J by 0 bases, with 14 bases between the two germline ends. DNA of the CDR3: TGTGCCAGCAGTTACGGTGTGGGCGGGAGTAGCAATCAGCCCCAGCATTTT. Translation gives CASSYGVGGSSNQPQHF.

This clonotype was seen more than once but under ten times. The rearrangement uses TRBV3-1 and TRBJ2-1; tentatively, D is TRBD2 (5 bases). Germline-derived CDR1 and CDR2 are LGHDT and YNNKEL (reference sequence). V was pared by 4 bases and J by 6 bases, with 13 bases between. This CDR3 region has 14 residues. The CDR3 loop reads CASSRMAGGNEQFF. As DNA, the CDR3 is TGTGCCAGCAGCCGGATGGCGGGTGGCAATGAGCAGTTCTTC.

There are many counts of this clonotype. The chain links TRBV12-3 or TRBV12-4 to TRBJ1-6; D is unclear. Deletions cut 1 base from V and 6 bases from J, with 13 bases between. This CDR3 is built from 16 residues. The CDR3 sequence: CASSLESPGLNSPLHF. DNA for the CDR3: TGTGCCAGCAGTTTAGAATCGCCGGGTCTTAATTCACCCCTCCACTTT.

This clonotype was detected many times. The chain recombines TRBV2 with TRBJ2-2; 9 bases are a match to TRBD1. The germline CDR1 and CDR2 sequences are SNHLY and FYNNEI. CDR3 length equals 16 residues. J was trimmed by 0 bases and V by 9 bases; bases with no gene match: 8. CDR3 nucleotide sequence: TGTGCCAGTCTACGGGACAGGGTATCGAACACCGGGGAGCTGTTTTTT. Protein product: CASLRDRVSNTGELFF.

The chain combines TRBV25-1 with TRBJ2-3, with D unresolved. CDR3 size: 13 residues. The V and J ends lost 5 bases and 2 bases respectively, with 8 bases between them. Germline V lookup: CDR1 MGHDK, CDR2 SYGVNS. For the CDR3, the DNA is TGTGCCAGCAGTTACAGAGTCACAGATACGCAGTATTTT. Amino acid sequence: CASSYRVTDTQYF.

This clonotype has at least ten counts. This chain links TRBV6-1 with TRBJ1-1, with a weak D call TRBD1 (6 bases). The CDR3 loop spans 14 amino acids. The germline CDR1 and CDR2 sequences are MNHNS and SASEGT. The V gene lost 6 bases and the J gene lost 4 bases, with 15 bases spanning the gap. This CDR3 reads CASSQRGAVTEAFF. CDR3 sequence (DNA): TGTGCCAGCAGCCAAAGGGGGGCGGTCACTGAAGCTTTCTTT.

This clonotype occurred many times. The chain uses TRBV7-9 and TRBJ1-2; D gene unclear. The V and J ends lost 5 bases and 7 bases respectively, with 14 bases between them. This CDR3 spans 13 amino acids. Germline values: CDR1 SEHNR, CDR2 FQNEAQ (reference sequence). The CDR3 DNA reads TGTGCCAGCAGCCGGATGAACAGTCTTGGCTACACCTTC. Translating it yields CASSRMNSLGYTF.

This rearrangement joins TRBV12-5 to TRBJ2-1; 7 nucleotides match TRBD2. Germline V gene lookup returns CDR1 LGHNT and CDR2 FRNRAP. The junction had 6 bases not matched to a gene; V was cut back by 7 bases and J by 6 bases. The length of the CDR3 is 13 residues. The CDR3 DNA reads TGTGCTAGTGCGGCGGGAGTGTGCAATGAGCAGTTCTTC. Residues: CASAAGVCNEQFF. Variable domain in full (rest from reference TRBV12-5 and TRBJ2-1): DARVTQTPRHKVTEMGQEVTMRCQPILGHNTVFWYRQTMMQGLELLAYFRNRAPLDDSGMPKDRFSAEMPDATLATLKIQPSEPRDSAVYFCASAAGVCNEQFFGPGTRLTVL.

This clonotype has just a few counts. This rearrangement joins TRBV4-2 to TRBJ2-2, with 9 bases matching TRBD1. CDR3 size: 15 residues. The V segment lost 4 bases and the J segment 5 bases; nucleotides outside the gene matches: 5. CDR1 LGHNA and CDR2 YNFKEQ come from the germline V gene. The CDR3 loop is CASSLGTGWTGELFF. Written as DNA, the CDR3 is TGTGCCAGCAGCCTCGGGACAGGGTGGACCGGGGAGCTGTTTTTT.

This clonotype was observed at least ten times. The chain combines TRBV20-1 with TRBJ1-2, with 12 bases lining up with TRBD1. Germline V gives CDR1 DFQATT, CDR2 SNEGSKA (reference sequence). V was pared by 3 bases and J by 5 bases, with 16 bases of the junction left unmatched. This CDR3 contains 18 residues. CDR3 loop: CSARSRGDRGQRWYGYTF. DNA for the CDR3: TGCAGTGCTAGGTCCCGGGGGGACAGGGGGCAAAGGTGGTATGGCTACACCTTC.

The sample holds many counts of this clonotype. Written as DNA, the CDR3 is TGTGCCAGCAGCCAAGGCATGGCAGCTCTACACCGACAGTACTTC. Protein sequence: CASSQGMAALHRQYF. V and J are TRBV3-1 and TRBJ2-7; D uncertain. There are 15 residues in the CDR3. Germline values: CDR1 LGHDT, CDR2 YNNKEL (reference sequence). V dropped 1 base and J dropped 10 bases, with 20 bases sitting between them.

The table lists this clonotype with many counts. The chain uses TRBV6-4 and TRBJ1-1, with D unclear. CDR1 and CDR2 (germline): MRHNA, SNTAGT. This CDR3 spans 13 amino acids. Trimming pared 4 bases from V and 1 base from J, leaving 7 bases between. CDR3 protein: CASSVGENTEAFF. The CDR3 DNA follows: TGTGCCAGCAGTGTGGGAGAGAACACTGAAGCTTTCTTT.

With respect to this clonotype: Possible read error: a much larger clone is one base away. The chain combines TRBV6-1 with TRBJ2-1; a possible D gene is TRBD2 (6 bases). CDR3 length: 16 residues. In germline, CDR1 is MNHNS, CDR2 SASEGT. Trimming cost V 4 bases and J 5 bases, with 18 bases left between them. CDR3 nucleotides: TGTGCCAGCAGTGCGATATTAGCGGATTTAAACAATGAGCAGTTCTTC. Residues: CASSAILADLNNEQFF.

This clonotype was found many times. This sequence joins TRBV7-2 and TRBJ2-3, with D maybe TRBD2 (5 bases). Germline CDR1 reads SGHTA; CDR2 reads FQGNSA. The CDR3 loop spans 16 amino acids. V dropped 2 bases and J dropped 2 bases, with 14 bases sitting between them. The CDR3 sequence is CASSLWSRGPTDTQYF. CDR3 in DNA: TGTGCCAGCAGCTTATGGTCTAGAGGGCCCACAGATACGCAGTATTTT.